This is a list of T cell receptor beta chains from one sample in a study of shared clonotypes between healthy human individuals. Clones were read by immunoSEQ multiplex PCR, and TCRdb kept only the in-frame ones, dropping some. This sample has over 750,000 clones; about 96% occur once, and the top ten carry about 0.25%. Sequencing was carried out using naive CD8+ T cells sorted from blood. All receptors come from a man younger than 40 in good health. Each CDR3 is given with its conserved first and last residue.

j_call: TRBJ1-4; v_call: TRBV13; cdr3_aa: CASSFRQGNEKLFF
j_call: TRBJ2-1; v_call: TRBV5-1; cdr3_aa: CASSFIAGGNRDEQFF
j_call: TRBJ2-1; v_call: TRBV7-7; cdr3_aa: CASSPNLAGGDSYNEQFF
j_call: TRBJ2-7; v_call: TRBV7-9; cdr3_aa: CASSQTRSGYEQYF
j_call: TRBJ2-7; v_call: TRBV29-1; cdr3_aa: CSVVVGGSYEQYF
j_call: TRBJ2-7; v_call: TRBV7-9; cdr3_aa: CASSLFAGSSYEQYF
j_call: TRBJ2-7; v_call: TRBV2; cdr3_aa: CASSSSATGPPYEQYF
j_call: TRBJ2-7; v_call: TRBV6-5; cdr3_aa: CASSYTGTPEHKYF
j_call: TRBJ2-3; v_call: TRBV27; cdr3_aa: CASSQTGANTQYF
j_call: TRBJ1-1; v_call: TRBV10-3; cdr3_aa: CAISGSMEGTEAFF
j_call: TRBJ2-7; v_call: TRBV10-2; cdr3_aa: CASRIAGGPVGEQYF
j_call: TRBJ2-3; v_call: TRBV2; cdr3_aa: CASKNQGAYTDTQYF
j_call: TRBJ2-1; v_call: TRBV9; cdr3_aa: CASSTGTSGSYEQFF
j_call: TRBJ2-7; v_call: TRBV2; cdr3_aa: CASSEFRTGGLGEQYF
j_call: TRBJ2-7; v_call: TRBV13; cdr3_aa: CASSLGGSSYEQYF
j_call: TRBJ1-4; v_call: TRBV15; cdr3_aa: CATSRGDRATNEKLFF
j_call: TRBJ2-1; v_call: TRBV5-1; cdr3_aa: CASSFSGGTYNEQFF
j_call: TRBJ2-7; v_call: TRBV4-1; cdr3_aa: CASSHGLGSYEQYF
j_call: TRBJ2-1; v_call: TRBV4-3; cdr3_aa: CASSETGGANNEQFF
j_call: TRBJ1-5; v_call: TRBV27; cdr3_aa: CASSLHSNQPQHF
j_call: TRBJ2-5; v_call: TRBV6-1; cdr3_aa: CASSVGLAIQETQYF
j_call: TRBJ2-1; v_call: TRBV4-3; cdr3_aa: CASSQAPGAGNVHNEQFF
j_call: TRBJ2-7; v_call: TRBV11-2; cdr3_aa: CASTLSGRDYEQYF
j_call: TRBJ1-4; v_call: TRBV13; cdr3_aa: CASSSLNEKLFF
j_call: TRBJ2-5; v_call: TRBV10-3; cdr3_aa: CASGKNQGRDEETQYF
j_call: TRBJ1-2; v_call: TRBV11-2; cdr3_aa: CASASMNYGYTF
j_call: TRBJ2-1; v_call: TRBV27; cdr3_aa: CASSFFGTSSDNEQFF
j_call: TRBJ2-2; v_call: TRBV19; cdr3_aa: CASASGTAPGELFF
j_call: TRBJ2-3; v_call: TRBV5-1; cdr3_aa: CASSSGQGGADTQYF
j_call: TRBJ1-4; v_call: TRBV9; cdr3_aa: CASSQGSGFEKLFF
j_call: TRBJ2-7; v_call: TRBV9; cdr3_aa: CASSGHSGSPSYEQYF
j_call: TRBJ2-2; v_call: TRBV27; cdr3_aa: CASSLGGSGELFF
j_call: TRBJ1-1; v_call: TRBV6-5; cdr3_aa: CASTGRGDTEAFF
j_call: TRBJ2-3; v_call: TRBV7-9; cdr3_aa: CASSRPGQAAVTDTQYF
j_call: TRBJ2-1; v_call: TRBV27; cdr3_aa: CASREGQDYNEQFF
j_call: TRBJ2-7; v_call: TRBV7-2; cdr3_aa: CASSLNSPYEQYF
j_call: TRBJ2-2; v_call: TRBV28; cdr3_aa: CATYGILDRNTGELFF
j_call: TRBJ2-1; v_call: TRBV4-1; cdr3_aa: CASSQEPMMGSVTLEQFF
j_call: TRBJ2-7; v_call: TRBV14; cdr3_aa: CASSPYIGYEQYF
j_call: TRBJ2-7; v_call: TRBV13; cdr3_aa: CASSLRALSYEQYF
j_call: TRBJ2-1; v_call: TRBV7-9; cdr3_aa: CASSHTRTGVVRTGNEQFF
j_call: TRBJ2-2; v_call: TRBV7-6; cdr3_aa: CASSLWTGNTGELFF
j_call: TRBJ2-3; v_call: TRBV11-2; cdr3_aa: CASSLESLAGTGDTQYF
j_call: TRBJ2-3; v_call: TRBV7-9; cdr3_aa: CASSPRTGSDTQYF
j_call: TRBJ1-2; v_call: TRBV5-1; cdr3_aa: CASSLGVTGPRTLYGYTF
j_call: TRBJ2-7; v_call: TRBV10-2; cdr3_aa: CASSEPVAGVYEQYF
j_call: TRBJ2-7; v_call: TRBV6-1; cdr3_aa: CASRGDSTYEQYF
j_call: TRBJ2-5; v_call: TRBV7-9; cdr3_aa: CASSSPNRGVQETQYF
j_call: TRBJ2-2; v_call: TRBV25-1; cdr3_aa: CASSLLFEGAVSGELFF
j_call: TRBJ1-3; v_call: TRBV28; cdr3_aa: CASSFPRTGDGRISGNTIYF
j_call: TRBJ2-2; v_call: TRBV11-2; cdr3_aa: CASSPDRGEPGELFF
j_call: TRBJ2-1; v_call: TRBV11-2; cdr3_aa: CASSPNTGILNEQFF